Presented here are 8 T cell receptor beta chains from one specimen sequenced in a study of blood T cells in healthy people across ages. For the second PCR, which ran for about 6 to 11 cycles, a sample-barcoded 5' primer and a J-beta primer mix were used. TCRdb fed the 5' RACE reads into MiXCR, producing one record per CDR3 protein. The sample carries 1.5 million to 2 million distinct CDR3 sequences, around half recorded once. The sequencing input was blood. The receptors derive from a woman in her 40s in good health.

The V gene is TRBV12-3 or TRBV12-4, the J gene TRBJ1-2; 11 bases agree with TRBD1. The trim removed 8 bases at V and 2 bases at J, leaving 4 bases unmatched. CDR3 size: 14 residues. Here the CDR3 DNA reads TGTGCCAGCGATGGGGACAGGGGGAACTATGGCTACACCTTC. As protein: CASDGDRGNYGYTF.

In this sample, this clonotype turned up a few times. The chain couples TRBV7-2 to TRBJ2-1; 8 bases line up with TRBD1. The CDR3 is made up of 15 amino acids. Germline CDR1 is SGHTA and CDR2 is FQGNSA. V was clipped by 5 bases and J by 10 bases; unmatched bases: 13. CDR3 residues: CASSADRGRLGEQFF. The DNA of the CDR3 is TGTGCCAGCAGCGCCGACAGGGGTCGGCTAGGGGAGCAGTTCTTC.

J is TRBJ2-1 and V is TRBV4-3; D is unresolved. The germline V and J ends were trimmed by 0 bases and 3 bases, with 6 bases remaining between them. The CDR3 length is 14 residues. Germline CDR1 is LGHNA and CDR2 is YSLEER. The CDR3 reads CASSQDQFYNEQFF. The DNA for the CDR3 is TGCGCCAGCAGCCAAGATCAATTCTACAATGAGCAGTTCTTC.

The chain employs TRBV27 and TRBJ1-2, with 7 positions matching TRBD1. Losses at the gene ends were 5 bases for V and 4 bases for J; bases not matched to a gene: 13. Germline CDR1 and CDR2: MNHEY and SMNVEV (reference sequence). The CDR3 contains 16 residues. CDR3 nucleotide sequence: TGTGCCAGCAGTCCCGGGAGGGGGCGGGAAGGCTATGGCTACACCTTC. This translates into CASSPGRGREGYGYTF.

This clonotype was seen more than once but under ten times. The chain employs TRBV20-1 and TRBJ2-7; 9 bases fit TRBD2. Trimming took 1 base from V and 5 from J; bases not matched to a gene: 9. Germline lookup yields CDR1 DFQATT and CDR2 SNEGSKA (reference sequence). The CDR3 runs to 15 residues. Here the CDR3 DNA reads TGCAGTGCTAGAGTTTCGGCTAGCGGGGACGACGAGCAGTACTTC. Translated: CSARVSASGDDEQYF.

The chain carries TRBV4-1 and TRBJ2-3; D unclear. V was shortened by 1 base and J by 6 bases, with 11 bases between the two germline ends. The CDR3 is made up of 14 amino acids. The germline gives CDR1 MGHRA, CDR2 YSYEKL. CDR3 residues: CASSQGQRWDTQYF. CDR3 nucleotide sequence: TGCGCCAGCAGCCAAGGGCAGCGTTGGGATACGCAGTATTTT.

This chain joins TRBV6-1 and TRBJ2-5; 7 nucleotides align to TRBD1. There are 15 residues in the CDR3. Trimming cost V 7 bases and J 5 bases; bases outside gene matches: 13. Germline CDR1 reads MNHNS; CDR2 reads SASEGT. CDR3 region: CASTQIWGQSETQYF. The CDR3 region has the DNA TGTGCCAGCACCCAAATTTGGGGACAGTCGGAGACCCAGTACTTC.

This clonotype was recorded a few times. The rearrangement links TRBV7-9 to TRBJ2-7; D may be TRBD2 (6 bases). CDR1 SEHNR and CDR2 FQNEAQ come from the germline V gene (reference sequence). Trimming took off 3 bases at V and 9 bases at J, with 15 bases between the two ends. The CDR3 covers 13 residues. The CDR3 DNA is TGTGCCAGCAGCTTGGACCGGGGGATATTGCAGTACTTC. Translated, it gives CASSLDRGILQYF.